This TCR beta chain was observed in a study of control samples from healthy donors and cancer patients (dated by TCRdb to the early 2020s). Library generation was performed with the immunoSEQ multiplex PCR assay. Entries here come from immuneACCESS through TCRdb and include only in-frame sequences with V and J called. Some clones fail to appear in such tables; in the studies checked, an unresolved V gene covers under half of the shortfall, and the cause of the remainder is unknown. A total of approximately 98,000 clones appear in this sample, approximately 84% of them only once. The ten largest account for 5% to 8.5% of the sample. The germline V gene encodes CDR1 SGHAT and CDR2 FQNNGV. Inclusive of the bounding cysteine and phenylalanine, the CDR3 is 14 residues long. Of all the DNA, just the CDR3 is kept, 42 bases in frame from base 1. A distance of 8 bases separates the germline ends of V and J, which lose 3 bases and 2 bases respectively.

Regarding this clone: The target of this receptor is not known. One base away there is no much larger clone; base qualities are not given.

The sequence joins TRBV11-2 to TRBJ1-3, and perhaps TRBD1 as D gene, on 5 matching bases. The specimen sequenced was blood. This sequence was found in a man aged 18 to 35 in good health. DNA sequence: TGTGCCAGCAGCTTTTGGGGGGCTGGAAACACCATATATTTT. The translation is CASSFWGAGNTIYF.